This T cell receptor beta chain was recovered during a study of T cell responses to AZD1222 COVID-19 vaccine. V lost 5 bases and J lost 2, with 6 bases in between. This CDR3 is 12 amino acids long. Germline V gene lookup returns CDR1 MNHEY and CDR2 SMNVEV (reference sequence). As for this clone: Its antigen is not known.

Clones were sequenced by immunoSEQ multiplex PCR, and TCRdb holds only the in-frame ones, with some missing. The sample includes 150,000 to 200,000 clones, just over 90% of them seen just once. Overall study results and limits: Females outnumbered males among donors, who were mostly white British; clonal diversity was possibly underestimated. The repertoires were collected only after the peak T cell response.

The V call is TRBV27, the J call TRBJ1-2; a possible D gene is TRBD1 (6 bases). The receptor was isolated from an adult in good health. The sample was peripheral blood, taken on day 0 of AZD1222 vaccination. In DNA, the CDR3 is TGTGCCAGCAGTCAGGGGAACTATGGCTACACCTTC. Translating it yields CASSQGNYGYTF.